The present T cell receptor (beta chain) was sequenced within a study of blood T cell repertoires in COVID-19. As for the study in general: Whether acute or convalescent, the COVID-19 samples came from the United States, Italy and Spain.

The data were produced by immunoSEQ multiplex PCR, yet TCRdb's version contains in-frame clones alone and is incomplete. The table shows about 42,000 clones, with about nine tenths occurring only once. The TCR originated in a human donor in a cohort sampled during active COVID-19. Input material: peripheral blood.

CDR3 DNA: TGTGCCAGCAGCTTAGTGGGGGCCCCCACTGAAGCTTTCTTT. Protein product: CASSLVGAPTEAFF. The V and J genes are TRBV7-6 and TRBJ1-1, with a tentative D call TRBD1 (6 bases). Between the trimmed V and J ends, which lost 1 base and 4 bases, there was a span of 10 bases. CDR1 and CDR2 (germline): SGHVS, FNYEAQ. This CDR3 comprises 14 residues. The full variable domain, in which reference TRBV7-6 and TRBJ1-1 provide the parts outside the CDR3, is GAGVSQSPRYKVTKRGQDVALRCDPISGHVSLYWYRQALGQGPEFLTYFNYEAQQDKSGLPNDRFSAERPEGSISTLTIQRTEQRDSAMYRCASSLVGAPTEAFFGQGTRLTVV.